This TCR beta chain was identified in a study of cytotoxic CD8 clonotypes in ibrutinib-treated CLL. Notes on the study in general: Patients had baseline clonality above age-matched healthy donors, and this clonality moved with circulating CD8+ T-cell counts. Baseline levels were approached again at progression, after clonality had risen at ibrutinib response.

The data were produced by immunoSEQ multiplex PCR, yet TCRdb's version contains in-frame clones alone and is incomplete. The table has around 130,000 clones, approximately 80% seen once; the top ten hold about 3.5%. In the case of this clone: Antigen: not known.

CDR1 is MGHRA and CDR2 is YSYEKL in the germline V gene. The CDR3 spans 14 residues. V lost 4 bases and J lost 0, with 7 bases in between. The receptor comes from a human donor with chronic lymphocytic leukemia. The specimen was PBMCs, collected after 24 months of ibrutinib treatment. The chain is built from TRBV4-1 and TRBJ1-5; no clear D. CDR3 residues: CASSLQSSNQPQHF. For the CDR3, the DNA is TGCGCCAGCAGCCTCCAGAGTAGCAATCAGCCCCAGCATTTT.